A single sample is the source of the 12 T cell receptor beta chains below, sequenced in a study of vaccination and CD4 T cells after COVID-19. As for treatment: roughly 10-day PBMC culture with coronavirus spike peptide pools or control peptides (ViraFEST assay). The study sequenced cultured CD4+ T cell DNA using the Oncomine TCR Beta short-read assay. TCRdb itself ran the PCR reads through MiXCR, one entry per CDR3 protein. This sample has around 15,000 distinct CDR3 sequences, with around 58% found just once. No antigens are known for them. Sequenced: CD4+ T cells from blood, cultured in vitro. These TCRs come from a human donor who had recovered from COVID-19.

This chain joins TRBV7-2 and TRBJ2-1, with TRBD2 matching 7 bases. The CDR3 covers 16 residues. The V gene's germline CDR1 is SGHTA and CDR2 FQGNSA. V lost 0 bases to trimming and J lost 12 bases; unmatched junction nucleotides: 14. CDR3 loop: CASSLALASGWRRQFF. CDR3 in DNA: TGTGCCAGCAGCTTAGCGCTAGCTAGCGGATGGAGGCGGCAGTTCTTC.

Here the CDR3 DNA reads TGTGCCAGCAGCGACCGACTAGCCTACACAGATACGCAGTATTTT. Translation gives CASSDRLAYTDTQYF. The genes are TRBV9 and TRBJ2-3; TRBD2 aligns across 7 bases. This CDR3 spans 15 amino acids. V lost 3 bases to trimming and J lost 2 bases; unmatched junction nucleotides: 6. CDR1 and CDR2 (germline): SGDLS, YYNGEE.

The CDR3 sequence is CSVGTGGPYEQYF. The CDR3 DNA is TGCAGTGTCGGGACAGGGGGGCCCTACGAGCAGTACTTC. The V and J genes are TRBV20-1 and TRBJ2-7, with 11 bases lining up with TRBD1. J lost 2 bases, V lost 7 bases, and 4 bases had no gene match. The CDR3 spans 13 residues. Germline CDR1 DFQATT, CDR2 SNEGSKA (reference sequence).

The chain is built from TRBV7-6 and TRBJ2-7; 10 bases map to TRBD1. CDR1 is SGHVS, CDR2 FNYEAQ, per germline. Trimming cost V 5 bases and J 5 bases; bases outside gene matches: 9. The CDR3 extends over 15 amino acids. CDR3 sequence reads: CASSPTGQGYHEQYF. The CDR3 bases are TGTGCCAGCAGCCCAACGGGACAGGGGTACCACGAGCAGTACTTC.

The chain links TRBV20-1 to TRBJ1-5, with TRBD1 as a possible D gene (5 bases). The CDR3 consists of 14 residues. The germline gives CDR1 DFQATT, CDR2 SNEGSKA (reference sequence). The V and J ends lost 3 bases and 10 bases respectively, with 19 bases between them. This CDR3 is CSASPRQGMGPQHF. CDR3 nucleotides: TGCAGTGCTAGTCCCCGGCAGGGCATGGGACCCCAGCATTTT.

The chain is built from TRBV12-3 or TRBV12-4 and TRBJ1-1, with unresolved D. With 0 bases removed from V and 0 bases from J, the gap between germline ends came to 5 bases. The CDR3 contains 14 residues. The CDR3 here is CASSLAAVNTEAFF. The CDR3, as DNA: TGTGCCAGCAGTTTAGCGGCAGTGAACACTGAAGCTTTCTTT.

This clonotype was found a few times. The J gene is TRBJ2-7, the V gene TRBV5-1; TRBD1 is a possible D gene (5 bases). CDR3 size: 16 residues. The V end lost 0 bases, the J end lost 0 bases, and 13 bases lay between the germline ends. Germline V gives CDR1 SGHRS, CDR2 YFSETQ. The CDR3 is CASSLGLTGSSYEQYF. The CDR3, as DNA: TGCGCCAGCAGCTTGGGCCTTACAGGAAGCTCCTACGAGCAGTACTTC.

V usage is TRBV7-3 and J usage is TRBJ2-2; TRBD2 agrees at 8 bases. The junction had 8 bases not matched to a gene; V was cut back by 5 bases and J by 6 bases. CDR3 length: 15 amino acids. Germline V CDR1 and CDR2: SGHTA, FQGTGA. The CDR3 sequence: CASSRGLAGSGELFF. The CDR3 DNA reads as TGTGCCAGCAGCCGGGGGCTAGCGGGTTCCGGGGAGCTGTTTTTT.

The V call is TRBV10-3, the J call TRBJ2-7; possibly TRBD1 for D (6 bases). CDR1 is ENHRY, CDR2 SYGVKD, per germline. The CDR3 consists of 14 residues. V shed 11 bases and J shed 0 bases, with 17 bases lying between them. The CDR3 nucleotides read TGTGCCGTCAAGCCCGGGACACACTCCTACGAGCAGTACTTC. It yields the protein CAVKPGTHSYEQYF.

This clonotype has only a few counts. The V call is TRBV11-3, the J call TRBJ2-5; 12 bases map to TRBD1. Trimming removed 5 bases from V and 5 bases from J; junction bases left unmatched: 9. Per germline, CDR1 SGHNT and CDR2 YENEEA. CDR3 length: 16 residues. The CDR3 region is CASSAWDRGQGETQYF. For the CDR3, the DNA is TGTGCCAGCAGCGCCTGGGACAGGGGGCAGGGTGAGACCCAGTACTTC.

This clonotype was seen just once. The rearrangement joins TRBV30 to TRBJ1-3, with D possibly TRBD1 on 5 matching bases. Trimming shortened V by 4 bases and J by 3 bases, and 10 bases separated the two germline ends. Germline values: CDR1 GTSNPN, CDR2 SVGIG (reference sequence). The CDR3 runs to 13 residues. The CDR3 DNA follows: TGTGCCTGGACGGGGGTAGATGGAAACACCATATATTTT. This sequence encodes CAWTGVDGNTIYF.

The chain is built from TRBV11-3 and TRBJ2-3; the match to TRBD1 covers 10 bases. Germline V gene sequence: CDR1 SGHNT, CDR2 YENEEA. This CDR3 spans 14 amino acids. Losses at the gene ends were 5 bases for V and 4 bases for J; bases not matched to a gene: 3. The CDR3 sequence is CASSQGQGPDTQYF. Here the CDR3 DNA reads TGTGCCAGCAGCCAGGGACAGGGGCCAGATACGCAGTATTTT.